This T cell receptor beta chain originates from a study of blood T cells in healthy people across ages. Per sample, no less than 5 micrograms of total RNA were extracted. It was with a sample-barcoded 5' primer and a J-beta primer mix that a second PCR of about 7 to 12 cycles was run. TCRdb passed the 5' RACE reads through MiXCR, listing each CDR3 protein once. The sample has 650,000 to 900,000 distinct CDR3 sequences, about 62% seen once; the top ten hold 28%. The receptor was derived from a man aged 25-40 years in good health. The sequencing input was blood.

Written as DNA, the CDR3 is TGTGCCAGCAGCCGGGTCCTAGGCGGGGGGGAGAAAGAGACCCAGTACTTC. Amino acids: CASSRVLGGGEKETQYF. The rearrangement uses TRBV5-6 and TRBJ2-5, with 9 bases identical to TRBD2. V lost 4 bases to trimming and J lost 3 bases; unmatched junction nucleotides: 13. The CDR3 length is 17 residues. CDR1 and CDR2 from the germline V gene are SGHDT and YYEEEE. Together with reference TRBV5-6 and TRBJ2-5, the CDR3 gives the full variable domain: DAGVTQSPTHLIKTRGQQVTLRCSPKSGHDTVSWYQQALGQGPQFIFQYYEEEERQRGNFPDRFSGHQFPNYSSELNVNALLLGDSALYLCASSRVLGGGEKETQYFGPGTRLLVL.